Below, 5 T cell receptor beta chains from the same sample are listed, as sequenced in a study of vaccination and CD4 T cells after COVID-19. Sequenced with the Oncomine TCR Beta short-read assay was DNA taken from cultured CD4+ T cells. TCRdb called the PCR reads again in MiXCR, with one record for every CDR3 protein. Seen here are about 8,500 distinct CDR3 sequences, approximately 22% observed once, and the top ten hold 20% to 25%. The treatment here: approximately nine-day PBMC culture with coronavirus spike peptide pools or control peptides (ViraFEST assay). For these TCRs, the target antigens are not known. Sequencing input: cultured CD4+ T cells from blood. The origin of the receptors is a human donor with COVID-19.

This clonotype has a handful of counts. This chain connects TRBV6-1 to TRBJ2-3; 7 bases are shared with TRBD1. The germline V gene encodes CDR1 MNHNS and CDR2 SASEGT. With 5 bases clipped from V and 6 bases from J, the junction kept 5 bases outside the gene matches. The CDR3 is 13 amino acids. The CDR3 region has the DNA TGTGCCAGCAGTAGACAGGGTTGGGATACGCAGTATTTT. Encoded protein: CASSRQGWDTQYF.

A few counts support this clonotype. This rearrangement joins TRBV7-9 to TRBJ2-2; 9 nucleotides align to TRBD2. Germline V gives CDR1 SEHNR, CDR2 FQNEAQ (reference sequence). J was trimmed by 5 bases and V by 3 bases; bases with no gene match: 4. The CDR3 sequence is 15 residues long. Written as DNA, the CDR3 is TGTGCCAGCAGCTTTGGCGGGGGGGTTACCGGGGAGCTGTTTTTT. This translates into CASSFGGGVTGELFF. Complete variable domain (other parts from reference TRBV7-9 and TRBJ2-2): DTGVSQNPRHKITKRGQNVTFRCDPISEHNRLYWYRQTLGQGPEFLTYFQNEAQLEKSRLLSDRFSAERPKGSFSTLEIQRTEQGDSAMYLCASSFGGGVTGELFFGEGSRLTVL.

V and J are TRBV12-3 or TRBV12-4 and TRBJ2-7; no reliable D call. CDR3 length: 14 amino acids. The germline V and J ends were trimmed by 5 bases and 0 bases, with 11 bases remaining between them. CDR3 sequence: CASSNQPNSYEQYF. In DNA form, the CDR3 reads TGTGCCAGCAGTAATCAGCCCAACTCCTACGAGCAGTACTTC.

There are a few counts of this clonotype. This rearrangement joins TRBV20-1 to TRBJ2-5; D is ambiguous. The length of the CDR3 is 13 residues. V was cut by 6 bases and J by 4 bases, with 15 bases left in between. Germline V CDR1 and CDR2: DFQATT, SNEGSKA (reference sequence). CDR3 coding DNA: TGCAGTGCCACCGGATTAGTGGGAGAGACCCAGTACTTC. It codes for CSATGLVGETQYF.

This clonotype was picked up a small number of times. The genes are TRBV15 and TRBJ2-5, with D possibly TRBD2 on 5 matching bases. The CDR3 consists of 13 residues. Germline-derived CDR1 and CDR2 are LNHNV and YYDKDF (reference sequence). The ends were cut back, 5 bases at V and 3 bases at J, with 10 bases in the middle. The CDR3 here is CATSAGSKETQYF. The CDR3 bases are TGTGCCACCAGCGCGGGCAGCAAAGAGACCCAGTACTTC.